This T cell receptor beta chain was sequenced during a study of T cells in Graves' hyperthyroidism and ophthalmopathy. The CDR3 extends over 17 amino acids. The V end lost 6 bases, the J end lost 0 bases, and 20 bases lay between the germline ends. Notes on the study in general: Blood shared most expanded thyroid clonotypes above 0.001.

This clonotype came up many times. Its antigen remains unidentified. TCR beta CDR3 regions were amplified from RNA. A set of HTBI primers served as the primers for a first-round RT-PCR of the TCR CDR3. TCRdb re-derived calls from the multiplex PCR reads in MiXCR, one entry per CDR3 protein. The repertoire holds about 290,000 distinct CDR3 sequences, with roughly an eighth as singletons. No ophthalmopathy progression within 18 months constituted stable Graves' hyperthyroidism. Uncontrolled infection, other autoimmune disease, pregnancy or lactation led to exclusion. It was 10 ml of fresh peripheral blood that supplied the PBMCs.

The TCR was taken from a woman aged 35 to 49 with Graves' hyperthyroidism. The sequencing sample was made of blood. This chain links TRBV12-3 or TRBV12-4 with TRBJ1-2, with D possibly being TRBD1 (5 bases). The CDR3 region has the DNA TGTGCCAGCAGGTCCCCGGGGGTTTCCTTAGCTAACTATGGCTACACCTTC. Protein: CASRSPGVSLANYGYTF.